The TCR beta chain under discussion was sequenced for a study of CD8 T cells in Susac syndrome. TEMRA cells were enriched by FACS, while CD8+ and CD4+ T cells were obtained through a negative isolation that was performed magnetically. RNA was extracted with the RNeasy kit, and a quantity of roughly 0.45 to 1 ug was reverse transcribed using random hexamers. TCRdb ran MiXCR on the immunoSEQ multiplex PCR reads and lists one entry per CDR3 protein. Here the sample spans under 200,000 distinct CDR3 sequences, roughly 90% being singletons. This clonotype originated in a human donor with Susac syndrome. Specimen: CD4+ T cells from PBMCs.

As DNA, the CDR3 is TGTGCCAGCAGTTTAGCCCGGAGCTATGGCTACACCTTC. Translating gives CASSLARSYGYTF. The gene calls are TRBV12-3 or TRBV12-4 and TRBJ1-2; D is unresolved. The CDR3 spans 13 residues. Trimming took 0 bases from V and 4 from J, leaving 6 bases between them.